This T cell receptor beta chain was identified during a study of shared clonotypes between healthy human individuals. The study, taken as a whole, reports: The genetic and exposure-history diversity represented was limited by few donors.

Naive CD8 isolation took CD45RO-negative cells positively selected for CCR7 and excluded terminally differentiated effector memory CD45RA+ cells. The study drew all its donors from Caucasian adults living in Nashville, Tennessee. The CDR3 runs 13 residues. CDR1 is PRHDT and CDR2 is FYEKMQ in the germline V gene (reference sequence). The V end was cut by 2 bases, the J end by 3 bases, with 8 bases between. In regard to this clone: Its antigen is not identified. The same CDR3 can be traced to other DNA sequences in this sample.

The repertoire was sequenced with immunoSEQ multiplex PCR; TCRdb's copy has only in-frame clones and lacks some. The sample shows around 2,000,000 clones, less than 95% of them seen only once. V gene TRBV13 combines with J gene TRBJ2-7, with D tentatively TRBD1 (6 bases). Source material: naive CD8+ T cells sorted from blood. The TCR was taken from a man between 18 and 29 years old in good health. The CDR3, as DNA: TGTGCCAGCAGCTTAACAGGGAGCTACGAGCAGTACTTC. Amino acid sequence: CASSLTGSYEQYF.